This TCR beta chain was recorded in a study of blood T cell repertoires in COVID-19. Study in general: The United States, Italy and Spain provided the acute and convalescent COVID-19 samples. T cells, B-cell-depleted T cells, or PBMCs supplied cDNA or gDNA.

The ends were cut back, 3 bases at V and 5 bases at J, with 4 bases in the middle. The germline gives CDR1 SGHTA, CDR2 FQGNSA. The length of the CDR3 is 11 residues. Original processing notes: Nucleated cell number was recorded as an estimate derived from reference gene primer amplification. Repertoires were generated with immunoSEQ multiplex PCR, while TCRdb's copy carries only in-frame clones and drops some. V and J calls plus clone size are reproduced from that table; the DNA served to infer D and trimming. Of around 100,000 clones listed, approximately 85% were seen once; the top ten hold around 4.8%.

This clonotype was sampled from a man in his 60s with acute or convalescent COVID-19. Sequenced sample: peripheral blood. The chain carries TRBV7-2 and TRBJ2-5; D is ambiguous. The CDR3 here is CASSFYETQYF. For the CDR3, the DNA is TGTGCCAGCAGCTTTTATGAGACCCAGTACTTC. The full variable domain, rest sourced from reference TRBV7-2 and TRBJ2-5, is GAGVSQSPSNKVTEKGKDVELRCDPISGHTALYWYRQSLGQGLEFLIYFQGNSAPDKSGLPSDRFSAERTGGSVSTLTIQRTQQEDSAVYLCASSFYETQYFGPGTRLLVL.